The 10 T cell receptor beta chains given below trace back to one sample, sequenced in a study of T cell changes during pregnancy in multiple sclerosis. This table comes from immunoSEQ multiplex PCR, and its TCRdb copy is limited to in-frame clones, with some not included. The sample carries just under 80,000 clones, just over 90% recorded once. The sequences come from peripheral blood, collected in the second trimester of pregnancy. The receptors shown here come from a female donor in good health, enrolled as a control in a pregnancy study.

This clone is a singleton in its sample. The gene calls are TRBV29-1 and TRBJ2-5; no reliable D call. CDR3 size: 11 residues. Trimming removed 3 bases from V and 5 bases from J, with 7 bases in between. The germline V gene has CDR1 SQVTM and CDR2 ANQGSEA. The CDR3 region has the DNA TGCAGCGTTGACCCCCGGGAGACCCAGTACTTC. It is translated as CSVDPRETQYF.

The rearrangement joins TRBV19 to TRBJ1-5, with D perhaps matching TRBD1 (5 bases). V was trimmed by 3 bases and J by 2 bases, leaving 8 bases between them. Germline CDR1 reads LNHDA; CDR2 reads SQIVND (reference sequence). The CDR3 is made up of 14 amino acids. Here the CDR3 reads CASSILGGNQPQHF. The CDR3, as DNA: TGTGCCAGTAGTATTCTAGGGGGCAATCAGCCCCAGCATTTT.

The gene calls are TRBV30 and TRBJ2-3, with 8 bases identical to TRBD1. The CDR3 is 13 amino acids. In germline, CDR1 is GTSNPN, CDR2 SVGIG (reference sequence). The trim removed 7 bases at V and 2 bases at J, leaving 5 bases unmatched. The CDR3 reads CASRTGYTDTQYF. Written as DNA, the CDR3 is TGTGCCTCCCGGACAGGGTACACAGATACGCAGTATTTT.

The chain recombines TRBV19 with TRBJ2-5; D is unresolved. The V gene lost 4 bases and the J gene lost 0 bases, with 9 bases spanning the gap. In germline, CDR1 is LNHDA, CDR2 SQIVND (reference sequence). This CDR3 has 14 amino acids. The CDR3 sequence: CASSRARNQETQYF. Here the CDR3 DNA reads TGTGCCAGTAGTAGGGCCAGAAACCAAGAGACCCAGTACTTC.

For the CDR3, the DNA is TGTGCCAGCAGTGACAGTAGGTTAGATACAGGATTCACAGATACGCAGTATTTT. Its translation is CASSDSRLDTGFTDTQYF. The chain couples TRBV2 to TRBJ2-3; D may be TRBD1 (5 bases). V was clipped by 3 bases and J by 2 bases, with 21 bases between them. CDR3 size: 18 residues. Germline lookup yields CDR1 SNHLY and CDR2 FYNNEI.

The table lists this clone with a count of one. The CDR3 nucleotides are TGTGCCTGGAGTGTTCAAAACTCAGAGACCCAGTACTTC. It translates to CAWSVQNSETQYF. V gene TRBV30 combines with J gene TRBJ2-5; D not certain. V gave up 0 bases and J gave up 4 bases, with 9 bases separating them. The CDR3 extends over 13 amino acids. In germline, CDR1 is GTSNPN, CDR2 SVGIG (reference sequence). The whole variable domain, remainder taken from reference TRBV30 and TRBJ2-5, is SQTIHQWPATLVQPVGSPLSLECTVEGTSNPNLYWYRQAAGRGLQLLFYSVGIGQISSEVPQNLSASRPQDRQFILSSKKLLLSDSGFYLCAWSVQNSETQYFGPGTRLLVL.

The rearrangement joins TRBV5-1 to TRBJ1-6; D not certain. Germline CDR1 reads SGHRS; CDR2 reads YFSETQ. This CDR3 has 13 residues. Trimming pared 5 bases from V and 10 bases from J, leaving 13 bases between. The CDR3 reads CASRVGRESPLHF. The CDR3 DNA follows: TGCGCCAGCAGGGTAGGACGGGAATCACCCCTCCACTTT.

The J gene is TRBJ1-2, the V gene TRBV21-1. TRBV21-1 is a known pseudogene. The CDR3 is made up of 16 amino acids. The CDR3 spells CASSHHGGSLNYGYTF. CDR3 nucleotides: TGTGCCAGCAGCCATCATGGAGGGTCCTTGAACTATGGCTACACCTTC.

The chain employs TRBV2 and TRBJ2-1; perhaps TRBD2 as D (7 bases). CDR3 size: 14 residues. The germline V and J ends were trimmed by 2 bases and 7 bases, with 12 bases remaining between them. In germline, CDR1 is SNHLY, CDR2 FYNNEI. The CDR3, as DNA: TGTGCCAGCAGTGAAACCGGGGGGCTGAATGAGCAGTTCTTC. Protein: CASSETGGLNEQFF.

The CDR3 nucleotides are TGTGCCAGCAGTTACTCCCAGGAGGACACTGAAGCTTTCTTT. Its translation: CASSYSQEDTEAFF. This chain joins TRBV6-6 and TRBJ1-1, with D unresolved. Looked up from germline, CDR1 is MNHNY and CDR2 is SVGAGI (reference sequence). CDR3 size: 14 residues. V lost 0 bases, J lost 3 bases, and 8 bases lay in between.